This T cell receptor (beta chain) emerged from a study of blood T cell repertoires in COVID-19. Study in general: Donors in the United States, Italy and Spain gave samples during acute or convalescent COVID-19. PBMCs, B-cell-depleted T cells, or T cells provided the cDNA or gDNA that made up the material.

The authors' processing: Scientists estimated how many nucleated cells there were by amplifying reference gene primers. Sequencing was performed with immunoSEQ multiplex PCR; in TCRdb, only in-frame clones are kept and a portion is missing. Clone size and V and J calls were adopted from that table, with D and trimming inferred from the DNA. The sample holds some 240,000 clones, 84% seen once. Trimming shortened V by 10 bases and J by 8 bases, and 17 bases separated the two germline ends. The CDR3 spans 12 residues. From germline, CDR1 is MNHEY and CDR2 SVGAGI. The rearrangement uses TRBV6-5 and TRBJ1-2, with D possibly TRBD1 on 6 matching bases. The TCR was taken from a woman aged 40 to 50 who had recovered from COVID-19. Sequenced material: peripheral blood. The CDR3 DNA is TGTGCCATCTATTCGGGGGGGCGCGGCTACACCTTC. Translation gives CAIYSGGRGYTF.